This TCR beta chain comes out of a study of brain metastases from non-small cell lung cancer. Study-wide points: Fewer infiltrating T cells were found in brain metastases than primaries.

The CDR3 has 16 amino acids. Trimming left V 4 bases short and J 2 bases short, with 18 bases between. The germline CDR1 and CDR2 sequences are SGHNT and YYREEE (reference sequence). Details on this clone: Its specificity is not known.

Clones were sequenced by immunoSEQ multiplex PCR, and TCRdb holds only the in-frame ones, with some missing. There are fewer than 4,000 clones in the sample; under 80% occur only once, and about 7% lies in the top ten. The TCR was taken from a donor at least 40 years old with non-small cell lung cancer. The sequenced sample consisted of primary lung tumor tissue. J is TRBJ2-5 and V is TRBV5-4; D may match TRBD1 or TRBD2 (7 bases each). The CDR3 sequence: CASSPRGWTGQETQYF. As DNA, the CDR3 is TGTGCCAGCAGCCCGCGGGGGTGGACAGGTCAAGAGACCCAGTACTTC. Full variable domain (outside the CDR3, taken from reference TRBV5-4 and TRBJ2-5): ETGVTQSPTHLIKTRGQQVTLRCSSQSGHNTVSWYQQALGQGPQFIFQYYREEENGRGNFPPRFSGLQFPNYSSELNVNALELDDSALYLCASSPRGWTGQETQYFGPGTRLLVL.